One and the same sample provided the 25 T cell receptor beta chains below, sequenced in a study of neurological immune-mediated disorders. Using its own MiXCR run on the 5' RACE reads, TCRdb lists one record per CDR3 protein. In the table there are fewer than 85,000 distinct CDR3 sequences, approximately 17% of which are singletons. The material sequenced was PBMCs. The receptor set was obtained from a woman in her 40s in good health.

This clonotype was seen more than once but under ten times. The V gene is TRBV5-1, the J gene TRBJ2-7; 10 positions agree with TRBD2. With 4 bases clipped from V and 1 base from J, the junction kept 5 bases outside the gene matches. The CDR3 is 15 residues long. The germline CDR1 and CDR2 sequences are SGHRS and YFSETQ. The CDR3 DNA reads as TGCGCCAGCAGCCGTCAGCGGGGGGGGTCCTACGAGCAGTACTTC. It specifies CASSRQRGGSYEQYF.

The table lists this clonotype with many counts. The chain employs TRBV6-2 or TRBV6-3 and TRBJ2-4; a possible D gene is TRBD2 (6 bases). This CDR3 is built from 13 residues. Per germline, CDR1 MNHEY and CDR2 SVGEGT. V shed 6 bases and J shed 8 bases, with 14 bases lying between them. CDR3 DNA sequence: TGTGCCAGCAGAGAGACTAGTAAGGACATTCAGTACTTC. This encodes CASRETSKDIQYF.

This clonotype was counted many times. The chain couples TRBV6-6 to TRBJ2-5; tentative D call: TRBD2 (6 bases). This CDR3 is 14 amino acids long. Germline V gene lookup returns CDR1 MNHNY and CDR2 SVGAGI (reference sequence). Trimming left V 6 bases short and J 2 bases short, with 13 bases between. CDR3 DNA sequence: TGTGCCAGCAGCAGGACGAGCGGGCAAGAGACCCAGTACTTC. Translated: CASSRTSGQETQYF.

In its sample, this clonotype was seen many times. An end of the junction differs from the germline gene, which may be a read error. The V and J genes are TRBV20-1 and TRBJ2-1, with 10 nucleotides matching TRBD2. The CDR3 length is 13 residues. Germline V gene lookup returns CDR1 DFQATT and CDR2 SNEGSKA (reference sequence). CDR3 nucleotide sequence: TGCAGTGCTATTCCTCCTCCGGGACTAGCGCCCCACTTC. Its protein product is CSAIPPPGLAPHF.

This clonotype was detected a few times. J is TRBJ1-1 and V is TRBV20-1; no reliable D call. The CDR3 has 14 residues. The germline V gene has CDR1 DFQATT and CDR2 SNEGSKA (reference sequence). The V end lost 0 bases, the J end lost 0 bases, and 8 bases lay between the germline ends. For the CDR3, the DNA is TGCAGTGCTAGAGATGTGCGCATGAACACTGAAGCTTTCTTT. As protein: CSARDVRMNTEAFF.

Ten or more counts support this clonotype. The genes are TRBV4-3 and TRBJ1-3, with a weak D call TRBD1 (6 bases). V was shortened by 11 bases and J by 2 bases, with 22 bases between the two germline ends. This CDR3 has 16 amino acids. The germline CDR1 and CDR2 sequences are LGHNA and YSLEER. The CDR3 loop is CALHPRDTRAGNTIYF. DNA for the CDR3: TGCGCCTTACACCCGAGGGACACCAGAGCTGGAAACACCATATATTTT.

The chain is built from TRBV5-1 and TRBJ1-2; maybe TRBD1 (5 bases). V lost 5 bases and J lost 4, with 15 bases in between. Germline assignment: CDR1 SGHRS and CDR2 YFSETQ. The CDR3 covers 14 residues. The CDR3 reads CASRMDPGRYGYTF. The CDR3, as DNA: TGCGCCAGCAGAATGGATCCAGGGCGCTATGGCTACACCTTC.

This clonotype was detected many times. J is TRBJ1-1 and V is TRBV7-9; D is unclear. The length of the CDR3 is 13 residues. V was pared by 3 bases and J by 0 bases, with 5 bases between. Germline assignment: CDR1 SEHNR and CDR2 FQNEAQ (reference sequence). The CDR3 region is CASSFQVNTEAFF. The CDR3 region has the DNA TGTGCCAGCAGCTTTCAGGTGAACACTGAAGCTTTCTTT.

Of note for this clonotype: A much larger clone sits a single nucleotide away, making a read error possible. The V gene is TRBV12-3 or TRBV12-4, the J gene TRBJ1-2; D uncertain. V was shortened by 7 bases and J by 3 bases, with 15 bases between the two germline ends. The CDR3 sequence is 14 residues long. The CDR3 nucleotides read TGTGCCAGCACCCCCACAGTGGGCGACTATGGCTACACCTTC. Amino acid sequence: CASTPTVGDYGYTF.

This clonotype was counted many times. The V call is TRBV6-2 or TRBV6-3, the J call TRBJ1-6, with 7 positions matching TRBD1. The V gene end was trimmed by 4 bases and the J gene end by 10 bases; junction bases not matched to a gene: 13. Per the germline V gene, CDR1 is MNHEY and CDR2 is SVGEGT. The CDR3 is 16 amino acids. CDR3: CASSSPTQGRGSPLHF. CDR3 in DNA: TGTGCCAGCAGTTCCCCTACACAGGGGAGAGGATCACCCCTCCACTTT.

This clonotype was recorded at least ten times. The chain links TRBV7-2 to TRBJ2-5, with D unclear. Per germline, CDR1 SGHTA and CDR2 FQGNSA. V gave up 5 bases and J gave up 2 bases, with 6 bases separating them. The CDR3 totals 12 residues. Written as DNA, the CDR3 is TGTGCCAGCAGCAAGTTACAAGAGACCCAGTACTTC. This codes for CASSKLQETQYF.

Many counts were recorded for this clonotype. CDR3 nucleotides: TGTGCCCTGAATATCCACGAGCAGTACTTC. This translates into CALNIHEQYF. The chain has TRBV6-2 or TRBV6-3 and TRBJ2-7; no definite D call. Deletions cut 11 bases from V and 5 bases from J, with 10 bases between. The CDR3 has 10 residues. The germline gives CDR1 MNHEY, CDR2 SVGEGT.

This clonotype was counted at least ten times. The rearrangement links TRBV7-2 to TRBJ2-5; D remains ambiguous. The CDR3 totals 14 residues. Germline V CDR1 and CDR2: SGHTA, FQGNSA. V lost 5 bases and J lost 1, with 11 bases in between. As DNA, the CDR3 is TGTGCCAGCAGCCCCGAGGTTGGCCAAGAGACCCAGTACTTC. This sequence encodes CASSPEVGQETQYF. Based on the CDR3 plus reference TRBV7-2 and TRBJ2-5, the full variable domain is GAGVSQSPSNKVTEKGKDVELRCDPISGHTALYWYRQSLGQGLEFLIYFQGNSAPDKSGLPSDRFSAERTGGSVSTLTIQRTQQEDSAVYLCASSPEVGQETQYFGPGTRLLVL.

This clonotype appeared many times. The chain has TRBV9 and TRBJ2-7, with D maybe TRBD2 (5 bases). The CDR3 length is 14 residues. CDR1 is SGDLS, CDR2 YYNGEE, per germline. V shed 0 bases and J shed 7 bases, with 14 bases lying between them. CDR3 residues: CASSVDGLRGEQYF. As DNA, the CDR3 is TGTGCCAGCAGCGTAGACGGGTTACGGGGAGAGCAGTACTTC. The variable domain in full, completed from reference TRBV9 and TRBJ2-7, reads DSGVTQTPKHLITATGQRVTLRCSPRSGDLSVYWYQQSLDQGLQFLIQYYNGEERAKGNILERFSAQQFPDLHSELNLSSLELGDSALYFCASSVDGLRGEQYFGPGTRLTVT.

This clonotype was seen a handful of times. In DNA, the CDR3 is TGCGCCAGTAAAGGGCCTCCACGAAGGCAGCCCCAGCATTTT. Translation gives CASKGPPRRQPQHF. This chain joins TRBV10-1 and TRBJ1-5; D is unresolved. Deletions cut 9 bases from V and 7 bases from J, with 19 bases between. The CDR3 extends over 14 amino acids. CDR1 WNHNN and CDR2 SYGVQD come from the germline V gene (reference sequence).

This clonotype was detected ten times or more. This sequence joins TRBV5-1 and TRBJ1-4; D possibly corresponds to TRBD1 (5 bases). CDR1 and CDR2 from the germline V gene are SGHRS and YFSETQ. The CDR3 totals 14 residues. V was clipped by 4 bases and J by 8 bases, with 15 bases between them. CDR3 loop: CASSPGTFKEKLFF. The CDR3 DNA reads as TGCGCCAGCAGCCCCGGGACTTTTAAGGAAAAACTGTTTTTT.

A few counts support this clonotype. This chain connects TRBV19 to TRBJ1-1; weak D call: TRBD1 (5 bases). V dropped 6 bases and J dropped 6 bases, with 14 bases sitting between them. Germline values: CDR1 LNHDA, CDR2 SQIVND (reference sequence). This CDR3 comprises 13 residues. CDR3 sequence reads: CASSRQIWSEAFF. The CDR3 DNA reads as TGTGCCAGTAGCCGACAGATATGGTCTGAAGCTTTCTTT.

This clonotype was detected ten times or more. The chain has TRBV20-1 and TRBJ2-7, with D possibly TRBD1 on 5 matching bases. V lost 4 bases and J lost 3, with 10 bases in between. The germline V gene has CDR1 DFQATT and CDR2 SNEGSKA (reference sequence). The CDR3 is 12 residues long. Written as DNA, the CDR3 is TGCAGTGCTACTGACAGAGTCTACGAGCAGTACGTC. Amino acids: CSATDRVYEQYV.

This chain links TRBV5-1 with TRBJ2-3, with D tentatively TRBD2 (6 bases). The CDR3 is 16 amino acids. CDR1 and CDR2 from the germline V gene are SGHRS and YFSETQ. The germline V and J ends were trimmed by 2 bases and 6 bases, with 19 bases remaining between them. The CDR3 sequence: CASSLRDSQFRDTQYF. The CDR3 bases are TGCGCCAGCAGCTTACGGGACTCCCAGTTCCGCGATACGCAGTATTTT. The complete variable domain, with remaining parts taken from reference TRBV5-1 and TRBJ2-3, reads KAGVTQTPRYLIKTRGQQVTLSCSPISGHRSVSWYQQTPGQGLQFLFEYFSETQRNKGNFPGRFSGRQFSNSRSEMNVSTLELGDSALYLCASSLRDSQFRDTQYFGPGTRLTVL.

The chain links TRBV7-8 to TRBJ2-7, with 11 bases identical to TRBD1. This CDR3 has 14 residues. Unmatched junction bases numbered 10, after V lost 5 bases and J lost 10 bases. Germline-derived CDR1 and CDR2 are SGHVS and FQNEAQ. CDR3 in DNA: TGTGCCAGCAGCCCCCGGACAGGGGGCATTTTTCAGTACGTC. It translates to CASSPRTGGIFQYV.

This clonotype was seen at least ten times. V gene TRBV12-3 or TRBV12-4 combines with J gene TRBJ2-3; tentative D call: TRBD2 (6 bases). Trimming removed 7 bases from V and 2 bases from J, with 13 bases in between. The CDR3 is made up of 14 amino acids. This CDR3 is CASTSGGVTDTQYF. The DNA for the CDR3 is TGTGCCAGCACCTCTGGCGGGGTCACAGATACGCAGTATTTT.

The CDR3 DNA reads as TGCGCCAGCAGCCCGGATGCTGGTGCTACCTACGAGCAGTACTTC. It specifies CASSPDAGATYEQYF. The chain couples TRBV5-1 to TRBJ2-7; no clear D. The CDR3 consists of 15 residues. V was clipped by 4 bases and J by 2 bases, with 16 bases between them. The germline CDR1 and CDR2 sequences are SGHRS and YFSETQ.

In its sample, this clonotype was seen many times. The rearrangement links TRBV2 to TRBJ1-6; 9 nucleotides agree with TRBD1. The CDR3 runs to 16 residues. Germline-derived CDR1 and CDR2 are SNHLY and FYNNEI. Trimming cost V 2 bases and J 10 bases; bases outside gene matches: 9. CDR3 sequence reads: CASSEWTGEIGSPLHF. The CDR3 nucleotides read TGTGCCAGCAGTGAATGGACAGGGGAAATAGGGTCACCCCTCCACTTT.

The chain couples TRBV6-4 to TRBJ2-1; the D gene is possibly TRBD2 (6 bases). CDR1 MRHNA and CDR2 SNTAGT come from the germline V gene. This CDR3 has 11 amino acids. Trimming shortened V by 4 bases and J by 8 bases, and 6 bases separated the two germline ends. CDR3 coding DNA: TGTGCCAGCAGTGGGGGGGATGAGCAGTTCTTC. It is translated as CASSGGDEQFF.

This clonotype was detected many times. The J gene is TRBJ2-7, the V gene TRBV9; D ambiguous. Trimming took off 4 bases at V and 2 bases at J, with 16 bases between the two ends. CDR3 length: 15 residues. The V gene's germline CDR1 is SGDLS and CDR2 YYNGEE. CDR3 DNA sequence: TGTGCCAGCAGCTCCCCAAACGCGTCTCCCTACGAGCAGTACGTC. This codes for CASSSPNASPYEQYV.